Here is one T cell receptor beta chain with its context. Produced via immunoSEQ multiplex PCR; TCRdb's table is partial and in-frame only. Of roughly 180,000 clones detected, 82% appear once; the ten largest clones hold 12%. These data belong to a study of blood T cell repertoires in COVID-19. Overall study context: PBMCs, B-cell-depleted T cells, or T cells provided the cDNA or gDNA that made up the material.

This study enrolled people aged about 18 to 100 from about two dozen US geographic areas. Source material: PBMCs or T cells enriched from blood (not recorded which). The TCR originated in a man in his forties who had recovered from COVID-19.

The CDR3 is CASSPAPGDYNSPLHF. For the CDR3, the DNA is TGTGCCAGCTCACCGGCCCCAGGGGATTATAATTCACCCCTCCACTTT. The chain uses TRBV18 and TRBJ1-6; D is perhaps TRBD1 (6 bases). CDR1 KGHSH and CDR2 LQKENI come from the germline V gene. Trimming shortened V by 3 bases and J by 4 bases, and 13 bases separated the two germline ends. This CDR3 spans 16 amino acids.